These T cell receptor beta chains were read from a single sample in a study of blood T cell repertoires in COVID-19. Method: immunoSEQ multiplex PCR; TCRdb's copy keeps in-frame clones and lacks some. The sample contains under 250,000 clones, roughly nine tenths of which appear only once. Sequencing was carried out using peripheral blood. The receptors were sampled from a man aged 60 to 75 with acute or convalescent COVID-19. Each CDR3 is given with its conserved first and last residue. D genes are given only for firm matches. Not all rows give a size; the values are once, few, many and, for expanded clones, a class.

d_call	clone_size	v_call	j_call	cdr3_nt	cdr3_aa
.	.	TRBV7-8	TRBJ2-1	TGTGCCAGCAGCTCAGCGTGGAGCTTAACAAGCTCCTACAATGAGCAGTTCTTC	CASSSAWSLTSSYNEQFF
.	once	TRBV6-2/TRBV6-3	TRBJ2-3	TGTGCCAGCAGTTACTGGGCAGGCACAGATACGCAGTATTTT	CASSYWAGTDTQYF
.	.	TRBV30	TRBJ1-1	TGTGCCTGGAGTCCGGACAGACTGAACACTGAAGCTTTCTTT	CAWSPDRLNTEAFF
.	.	TRBV2	TRBJ1-4	TGTGCCAGCAGTGTACAGACACGTTATGAAAAACTGTTTTTT	CASSVQTRYEKLFF
.	.	TRBV20-1	TRBJ1-2	TGCAGTGCTAGTCACCGGTCCTCCTATGGCTACACCTTC	CSASHRSSYGYTF
TRBD2	.	TRBV28	TRBJ2-5	TGTGCCAGCAGTTTAGTTCTAGCGGGAGGGATCCGACAAGAGACCCAGTACTTC	CASSLVLAGGIRQETQYF
.	.	TRBV11-3	TRBJ2-2	TGTGCCAGCAGCTTCCCATTCAGGGTTCAGAACACCGGGGAGCTGTTTTTT	CASSFPFRVQNTGELFF
.	.	TRBV7-2	TRBJ1-6	TGTGCCAGCAATCATCTAGGGGCAAATTCACCCCTCCACTTT	CASNHLGANSPLHF
.	.	TRBV6-1	TRBJ1-4	TGTGCCAGCAGTGAACCCCAGAAAACCTTTAATGAAAAACTGTTTTTT	CASSEPQKTFNEKLFF
TRBD2	.	TRBV10-3	TRBJ2-3	TGTGCCATCAGTGGTTCTAGCGGAGCAGCTAGCACAGATACGCAGTATTTT	CAISGSSGAASTDTQYF
.	.	TRBV18	TRBJ1-2	TGTGCCAGCTCACCATCCTTCAGCGGGGAAAACTATGGCTACACCTTC	CASSPSFSGENYGYTF
TRBD2	.	TRBV27	TRBJ2-7	TGTGCCAGCACCGAAAGGTCCAGCGGGAACGACGAGCAGTACTTC	CASTERSSGNDEQYF
.	.	TRBV28	TRBJ2-5	TGTGCCAGCAGTTTAGATTTGCGGGATGGGAGCGAGACCCAGTACTTC	CASSLDLRDGSETQYF
.	.	TRBV19	TRBJ2-7	TGTGCCAGTAGTATACGCCCAGGGGCGGGTGGCTACGAGCAGTACTTC	CASSIRPGAGGYEQYF
.	.	TRBV18	TRBJ1-2	TGTGCCAGCTCACCAACCGACAGAGTCTATGGCTACACCTTC	CASSPTDRVYGYTF
.	.	TRBV7-2	TRBJ2-3	TGTGCCAGCAGCTCGGAAAACGGAGTCACAGATACGCAGTATTTT	CASSSENGVTDTQYF
.	.	TRBV5-4	TRBJ2-5	TGTGCCAGCAGCCTTGGAGGGCCGGGTGAGACCCAGTACTTC	CASSLGGPGETQYF
.	.	TRBV9	TRBJ2-7	TGTGCCAGCAGCTTTCAGGGGAGCTCCTACGAGCAGTACTTC	CASSFQGSSYEQYF
TRBD1	.	TRBV5-3	TRBJ1-4	TGTGCCAGAAGCTTGTCGGGACAGGGTAATGAAAAACTGTTTTTT	CARSLSGQGNEKLFF
.	.	TRBV28	TRBJ2-7	TGTGCCAGCAGCCAGGATTCTGGGGACATATCCTACGAGCAGTACTTC	CASSQDSGDISYEQYF
.	.	TRBV11-2	TRBJ1-3	TGTGCCAGCAGCTCCAGTTACTCTGGAAACACCATATATTTT	CASSSSYSGNTIYF
TRBD1	once	TRBV3-1/TRBV3-2	TRBJ1-5	TGTGCCAGCAGCCGGCAGACAGGGGGCAACAATCAGCCCCAGCATTTT	CASSRQTGGNNQPQHF
.	.	TRBV7-9	TRBJ2-5	TGTGCCAGCAGCTTATCCGGTAGGCTGGGGGCCCAAGAGACCCAGTACTTC	CASSLSGRLGAQETQYF
TRBD2	.	TRBV7-2	TRBJ2-7	TGTGCCAGCAGCTTTAGCGGGGCCTCCTACGAGCAGTACTTC	CASSFSGASYEQYF
TRBD1	.	TRBV10-3	TRBJ2-6	TGTGCCATCAGTGAGGAGGGACAGCTATCCTCTGGGGCCAACGTCCTGACTTTC	CAISEEGQLSSGANVLTF
.	few	TRBV10-3	TRBJ1-2	TGTGCCATCAGTGACGGTGCAGGCTACGGCTACACCTTC	CAISDGAGYGYTF
TRBD1	.	TRBV7-2	TRBJ2-5	TGTGCCAGCAGCTTAGTGACAGGGTCATGGGAGACCCAGTACTTC	CASSLVTGSWETQYF
.	.	TRBV27	TRBJ1-6	TGTGCCAGCAGTTTCGCTCCGAGCTCCTATAATTCACCCCTCCACTTT	CASSFAPSSYNSPLHF
.	.	TRBV2	TRBJ1-4	TGTGCCAGCAGGCCTGGACAGCGGCCCGAAAAACTGTTTTTT	CASRPGQRPEKLFF
TRBD2	few	TRBV7-3	TRBJ2-7	TGTGCCAGCAGCTCGCTGGGACTAGCGGGATACGAGCAGTACTTC	CASSSLGLAGYEQYF
.	few	TRBV28	TRBJ1-5	TGTGCCAGCAGTTTGGAGCCTTCCAAAGGTCGACAGCCCCAGCATTTT	CASSLEPSKGRQPQHF
TRBD2	.	TRBV5-1	TRBJ2-7	TGCGCCAGCAGCCGGACTAGCGGGACAGGCGAGCAGTACTTC	CASSRTSGTGEQYF
.	.	TRBV7-3	TRBJ1-6	TGTGCCAGCAGCTTAACCCCCCGGTCGATGAACAGGGCCAATTCACCCCTCCACTTT	CASSLTPRSMNRANSPLHF
.	.	TRBV5-1	TRBJ1-4	TGCGCCAGCAGCGTAGACATTGCAACTAATGAAAAACTGTTTTTT	CASSVDIATNEKLFF
.	few	TRBV10-3	TRBJ2-6	TGTGCCATCAGTGCCAGCGGTGACTCTGGGGCCAACGTCCTGACTTTC	CAISASGDSGANVLTF
.	.	TRBV15	TRBJ1-2	TGTGCCATCCGGACAGCGAGCTATGGCTACACCTTC	CAIRTASYGYTF
.	.	TRBV7-8	TRBJ2-1	TGTGCCAGCAGCTCGACAGGTTTAGGGGGCAATGAGCAGTTCTTC	CASSSTGLGGNEQFF
.	.	TRBV5-4	TRBJ2-2	TGTGCCAGCAGCCCCAATCGGGGGATGTACACCGGGGAGCTGTTTTTT	CASSPNRGMYTGELFF
.	.	TRBV7-9	TRBJ2-7	TGTGCCAGCAGCTCCCCGCCCGGGTCCTACGAGCAGTACTTC	CASSSPPGSYEQYF
.	.	TRBV9	TRBJ1-5	TGTGCCAGCAGCTCGACAGGTAGCAATCAGCCCCAGCATTTT	CASSSTGSNQPQHF
TRBD2	once	TRBV28	TRBJ2-5	TGTGCCAGCAGTATCGCCAGCGGGGCTCACTTC	CASSIASGAHF
TRBD1	.	TRBV5-1	TRBJ1-1	TGCGCCAGCAGCTTGGGGGACAGAAGGACTGAAGCTTTCTTT	CASSLGDRRTEAFF
.	few	TRBV12-2	TRBJ2-1	TGTGCAAGTCGCACCCGACTAGCGGGGACACCTCAAAACAATGAGCAGTTCTTC	CASRTRLAGTPQNNEQFF
.	.	TRBV27	TRBJ1-1	TGTGCCAGCAGTTTGAGACAGCTCATGAACACTGAAGCTTTCTTT	CASSLRQLMNTEAFF
TRBD1	.	TRBV7-2	TRBJ1-2	TGTGCCAGCAGCCCAGGACAGGCATCCCACTATGGCTACACCTTC	CASSPGQASHYGYTF
.	many	TRBV6-1	TRBJ1-5	TGTGCCAGCAGTGCCCTGGGGGGAGGGAGCAATCAGCCCCAGCATTTT	CASSALGGGSNQPQHF
.	.	TRBV7-9	TRBJ1-3	TGTGCCAGCAGCAGCTTCACAGGTTCTGGGAACACCATATATTTT	CASSSFTGSGNTIYF
TRBD2	few	TRBV5-8	TRBJ2-7	TGTGCCAGCAGCCACTGGGGTGCGGGAGTAAGCAACGAGCAGTACTTC	CASSHWGAGVSNEQYF
.	once	TRBV9	TRBJ2-7	TGTGCCAGCAGCGTAGGGGGAGGACGATACGAGCAGTACTTC	CASSVGGGRYEQYF
TRBD1	few	TRBV4-2	TRBJ1-3	TGTGCCAGCAGCCAAGATCGGACAGGGGGGAGCTCTGGAAACACCATATATTTT	CASSQDRTGGSSGNTIYF
TRBD2	.	TRBV10-3	TRBJ2-1	TGTGCCATCAGTGGCTTCACTAGCGGGAGTTCATCCTACAATGAGCAGTTCTTC	CAISGFTSGSSSYNEQFF
.	.	TRBV7-2	TRBJ2-5	TGTGCCAGCAGCTTTAACAGACAAGAGACCCAGTACTTC	CASSFNRQETQYF
.	once	TRBV30	TRBJ2-7	TGTGCCTGGAGTCCCCCAGGCGACCACGAGCAGTACTTC	CAWSPPGDHEQYF
TRBD1	.	TRBV30	TRBJ1-6	TGTGCCTGGAGCAGGGACAGGGTGAATTCACCCCTCCACTTT	CAWSRDRVNSPLHF
.	.	TRBV5-1	TRBJ1-5	TGCGCCAGCAGCCTCGCCCAGGATCAGCCCCAGCATTTT	CASSLAQDQPQHF
TRBD2	.	TRBV7-2	TRBJ2-4	TGTGCCAGCAGCGGGCGGGAGGGGCCGCTAAACATTCAGTACTTC	CASSGREGPLNIQYF
.	once	TRBV6-5	TRBJ1-3	TGTGCCAGCAGTTACTCGGCCGGGAGGGGAAACACCATATATTTT	CASSYSAGRGNTIYF